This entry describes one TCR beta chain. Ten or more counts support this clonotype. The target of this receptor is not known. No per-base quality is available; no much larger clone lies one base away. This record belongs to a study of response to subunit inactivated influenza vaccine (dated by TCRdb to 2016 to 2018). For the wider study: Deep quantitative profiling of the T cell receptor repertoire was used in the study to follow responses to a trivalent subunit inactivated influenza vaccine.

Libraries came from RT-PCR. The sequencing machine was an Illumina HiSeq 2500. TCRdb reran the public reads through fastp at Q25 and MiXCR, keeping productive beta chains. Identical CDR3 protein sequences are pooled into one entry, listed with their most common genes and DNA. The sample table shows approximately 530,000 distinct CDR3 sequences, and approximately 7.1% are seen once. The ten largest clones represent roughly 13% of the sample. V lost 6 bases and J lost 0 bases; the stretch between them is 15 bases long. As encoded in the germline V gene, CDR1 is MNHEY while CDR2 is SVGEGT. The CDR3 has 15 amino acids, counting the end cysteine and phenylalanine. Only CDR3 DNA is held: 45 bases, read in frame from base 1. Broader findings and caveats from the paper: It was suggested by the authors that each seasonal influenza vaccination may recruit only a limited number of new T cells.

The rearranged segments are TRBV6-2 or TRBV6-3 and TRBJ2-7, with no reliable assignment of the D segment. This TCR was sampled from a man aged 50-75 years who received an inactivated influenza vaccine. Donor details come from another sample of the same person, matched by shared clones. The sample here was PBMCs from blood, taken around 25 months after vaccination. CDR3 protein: CASRPTGRYSYEQYF. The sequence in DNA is TGTGCCAGCAGACCAACTGGACGGTACTCCTACGAGCAGTACTTC.